This TCR beta chain was found in a study of blood T cells in healthy people across ages. Findings and limits, study-wide: Long-lived donors exceeded aged donors in naive CD4+ cells and diversity.

V gave up 7 bases and J gave up 6 bases; unmatched junction bases: 2. Germline-derived CDR1 and CDR2 are SGHRS and YFSETQ. This CDR3 is 12 amino acids long. The second PCR ran roughly 7 to 12 cycles with a sample-barcoded 5' primer and J-beta primers. CDR3-containing paired-end reads numbered at least 2.5 million in each sample. TCRdb analysed the 5' RACE reads with MiXCR anew, one entry per CDR3 protein. The sample contains more than 800,000 distinct CDR3 sequences, less than 35% of which appear only once. Regarding this clonotype: The antigen remains undetermined. A read error is possible here, since a much larger clone lies one base away.

The specimen was blood. The chain joins TRBV5-1 to TRBJ2-3; 10 bases are a match to TRBD1. This TCR was sampled from a woman of 80 years or more in good health. The CDR3 loop reads CASGTGVDTQYF. The CDR3 coding sequence is TGCGCCAGCGGGACAGGGGTCGATACGCAGTATTTT.